A selection of T cell receptor beta chains follows, all from one sample in a study of graft-versus-host responses after intestinal transplantation. TCRdb's copy holds only in-frame clones and misses some; the assay was immunoSEQ multiplex PCR. The sample lists roughly 16,000 clones, approximately 37% occurring once. The sequencing here drew on alloreactive CD8+ T cells from a mixed lymphocyte reaction culture, taken before intestinal transplant. The source is a human patient who received an intestinal transplant. Each CDR3 is given with its conserved first and last residue. The D gene is left open where the match is weak. Clone sizes are given selectively: once, few, many, or a class where the clone is expanded.

d_gene | j_gene | v_gene | abundance | CDR3nt | CDR3aa
TRBD2 | TRBJ2-7 | TRBV27 | once | TGTGCCAGCAGTTTTTTTGCGGGAGGGGACGAGCAGTACTTC | CASSFFAGGDEQYF
TRBD2 | TRBJ2-1 | TRBV6-4 | - | TGTGCCAGCAGCTCGCCGGGGTCTAGCGGGAGGAGCTCCTACAATGAGCAGTTCTTC | CASSSPGSSGRSSYNEQFF
- | TRBJ1-1 | TRBV6-1 | - | TGTGCCACCTCATATGGGGACACTGAAGCTTTCTTT | CATSYGDTEAFF
- | TRBJ2-1 | TRBV30 | - | TGTGCCTGGAGTGTACGGGGCGGTTTTGTTCAGAATGAGCAGTTCTTC | CAWSVRGGFVQNEQFF
TRBD2 | TRBJ2-4 | TRBV2 | - | TGTGCCAGCAGCGCGACTAGCGGGAGTACAGCCAAAAACATTCAGTACTTC | CASSATSGSTAKNIQYF
- | TRBJ2-7 | TRBV6-1 | once | TGTGCCAGCAGTGAAGTGGGTACCCGATCGAGCTCCTACGAGCAGTACTTC | CASSEVGTRSSSYEQYF
TRBD1 | TRBJ2-7 | TRBV15 | - | TGTGCCACCAGCAGCAACTACCTCGGACAGGGTCCCTACGAGCAGTACTTC | CATSSNYLGQGPYEQYF
- | TRBJ1-5 | TRBV9 | - | TGTGCCAGCAGCGTAGAAGGGTTTCCTCAGCCCCAGCATTTT | CASSVEGFPQPQHF
TRBD1 | TRBJ1-1 | TRBV7-2 | - | TGTGCCAGCAGCTTGCCCAGACAGGGGTTCATGAACACTGAAGCTTTCTTT | CASSLPRQGFMNTEAFF
TRBD2 | TRBJ2-5 | TRBV19 | once | TGTGCCAGTAGTATCCTTCCGGGACTAGCGGTTGAGCGGACCCAGTACTTC | CASSILPGLAVERTQYF
TRBD2 | TRBJ2-5 | TRBV29-1 | - | TGCAGCGTCAACGGACTAGCGGGAGAGCGGGGAGAGACCCAGTACTTC | CSVNGLAGERGETQYF
TRBD2 | TRBJ2-3 | TRBV27 | - | TGTGCCAGCAGTTTATCGAATAGCGGGAACACAGATACGCAGTATTTT | CASSLSNSGNTDTQYF
- | TRBJ2-7 | TRBV11-2 | - | TGTGCCAGCAGCTTATCCTCCGGGACATCCTACGAGCAGTACTTC | CASSLSSGTSYEQYF
- | TRBJ2-1 | TRBV27 | - | TGTGCCAGCAGTCTAGGGGCCAATGAGCAGTTCTTC | CASSLGANEQFF
- | TRBJ2-5 | TRBV10-3 | - | TGTGCCATCAGTGAGTCGTGGGGAAGGGCCTTAGCCTACGAGCGGTACTTC | CAISESWGRALAYERYF
- | TRBJ2-7 | TRBV27 | - | TGTGCCAGCAGTACGACTAGTCCCTACGAGCAGTACTTC | CASSTTSPYEQYF
- | TRBJ2-1 | TRBV5-1 | - | TGCGCCAGCAAGCGTGAGTTCTTC | CASKREFF
- | TRBJ2-7 | TRBV5-1 | - | TGCGCCAGCAGCTTGGCCTCAGGACACTCCTTCCTCGAGCAGTACTTC | CASSLASGHSFLEQYF
- | TRBJ2-7 | TRBV27 | - | TGTGCCAGCAGTTTATCAGGGAGGGGGTTAACCTACGAGCAGTACTTC | CASSLSGRGLTYEQYF
TRBD1 | TRBJ2-7 | TRBV5-4 | - | TGTGCCAGCAGCCCTGGACAGGGGTCAAACTACGAGCAGTACTTC | CASSPGQGSNYEQYF
- | TRBJ2-7 | TRBV7-9 | - | TGTGCCAGCAGCCCCAGGGGAGACGAGCAGTACTTC | CASSPRGDEQYF
- | TRBJ1-3 | TRBV4-3 | few | TGCGCCAGCAGCCAGGGGGGATGGGGGGACGGAAACACCATATATTTT | CASSQGGWGDGNTIYF
- | TRBJ2-1 | TRBV11-3 | - | TGTGCCAGCAGCTTGGTGGCGGCGAGCTCCTACAATGAGCAGTTCTTC | CASSLVAASSYNEQFF
- | TRBJ1-2 | TRBV5-1 | - | TGCGCCAGCAGCTTGGTTTGGGGTTTGTACTATGGCTACACCTTC | CASSLVWGLYYGYTF
TRBD1 | TRBJ1-5 | TRBV4-1 | few | TGCGCCAGCAGCGATAGACAGGGGAGATGCAATCAGCCCCAGCATTTT | CASSDRQGRCNQPQHF
TRBD1 | TRBJ1-5 | TRBV28 | - | TGTGCCAGCAGTTTACTCCTTCGGACAGGGGGGTGGCAGCCCCAGCATTTT | CASSLLLRTGGWQPQHF
- | TRBJ1-2 | TRBV2 | - | TGTGCCAGCAGCCAGCAAGCTTGGGGGGGAGGATTGGGTAACTATGGCTACACCTTC | CASSQQAWGGGLGNYGYTF
- | TRBJ2-7 | TRBV27 | - | TGTGCCAGCAGTTTGGACTACCGCTACGAGCAGTACTTC | CASSLDYRYEQYF
- | TRBJ1-3 | TRBV9 | medium-sized | TGTGCCAGCAGCGTAGGGCCAGGGTATGGAAACACCATATATTTT | CASSVGPGYGNTIYF
- | TRBJ2-1 | TRBV11-2 | - | TGTGCCAGCAGCCCCCTAAGTCAAACCCACTGGAATGAGCAGTTCTTC | CASSPLSQTHWNEQFF
- | TRBJ1-2 | TRBV18 | few | TGTGCCAGCTCACCACTGAGGCACCGGGGGGGCTACACCTTC | CASSPLRHRGGYTF
- | TRBJ1-5 | TRBV9 | - | TGTGCCAGCAGCGTAGGACCAGTCAATCAGCCCCAGCATTTT | CASSVGPVNQPQHF
- | TRBJ1-4 | TRBV11-1 | - | TGTGCCAGCAGCGCCAGACAGAACTATAATGAAAAACTGTTTTTT | CASSARQNYNEKLFF
- | TRBJ2-2 | TRBV6-1 | few | TGTGCCAGCAGTTTCAGCCCTTCGGGTGCCGGGGAGCTGTTTTTT | CASSFSPSGAGELFF
- | TRBJ1-2 | TRBV27 | medium-sized | TGTGCCAGCACCCCCCTGGGGGGGGGCCAGGGCTACACCTTC | CASTPLGGGQGYTF
- | TRBJ2-1 | TRBV29-1 | - | TGCAGCGTTGTTCCGGGTGAAAGCTCCTACAATGAGCAGTTCTTC | CSVVPGESSYNEQFF
TRBD2 | TRBJ2-4 | TRBV27 | once | TGTGCCAGCAGTCCCCATGGGGGGGGGAAAAACATTCAGTACTTC | CASSPHGGGKNIQYF
- | TRBJ1-1 | TRBV6-6 | - | TGTGCCAGCAGTTTCTTAGGGGGCACTGAAGCTTTCTTT | CASSFLGGTEAFF
TRBD1 | TRBJ2-7 | TRBV29-1 | medium-sized | TGCAGCGTAACATTAACAGGGGTGAAGGCCTACGAGCAGTACTTC | CSVTLTGVKAYEQYF
TRBD1 | TRBJ2-1 | TRBV10-1 | - | TGCGCCAGCAGTGAGCGTGGGACAGGGAGGATTGAGCAGTTCTTC | CASSERGTGRIEQFF
TRBD1 | TRBJ1-2 | TRBV13 | - | TGTGCCAGCAGATCCGGACAGGGCTCCCTCTATGGCTACACCTTC | CASRSGQGSLYGYTF
- | TRBJ1-3 | TRBV5-1 | once | TGCGCCAGCAGCCGGACCCCTTCCTCTGGAAACACCATATATTTT | CASSRTPSSGNTIYF
- | TRBJ1-5 | TRBV7-6 | - | TGTGCCAGCAGCTTAGAGGTACAGGGAAATCAGCCCCAGCATTTT | CASSLEVQGNQPQHF
- | TRBJ2-3 | TRBV7-2 | - | TGTGCCAGCAGCTTAACAGATACGCAGTATTTT | CASSLTDTQYF
- | TRBJ2-7 | TRBV18 | - | TGTGCCAGCTCACCAGACTTTTCCTTCTCCTACGAGCAGTACTTC | CASSPDFSFSYEQYF